This is a list of T cell receptor beta chains from one sample in a study of blood T cell repertoires in COVID-19. TCRdb's table, derived via immunoSEQ multiplex PCR, lists solely in-frame clones and lacks some. Of around 200,000 clones listed, 86% are singletons. Sequencing used peripheral blood. The receptor set was obtained from a man in his 70s with active or convalescent COVID-19. Both conserved end residues are part of each CDR3. The order of the fields is clone size, V gene, D gene, J gene, CDR3 protein, CDR3 DNA. D genes are given only for firm matches. Clone size, where shown, is once, few, many, or a class for clones that have expanded.

clone size: NA; V gene: TRBV19; D gene: NA; J gene: TRBJ2-2; CDR3 protein: CASKPPLFTGELFF; CDR3 DNA: TGTGCCAGTAAGCCCCCGCTGTTCACCGGGGAGCTGTTTTTT
clone size: NA; V gene: TRBV27; D gene: NA; J gene: TRBJ2-1; CDR3 protein: CASSFIPPAGAPSNEQFF; CDR3 DNA: TGTGCCAGCAGTTTTATCCCCCCGGCAGGGGCCCCCTCCAATGAGCAGTTCTTC
clone size: NA; V gene: TRBV19; D gene: NA; J gene: TRBJ2-5; CDR3 protein: CASSPGLYQETQYF; CDR3 DNA: TGTGCCAGTAGTCCCGGACTTTACCAAGAGACCCAGTACTTC
clone size: few; V gene: TRBV7-9; D gene: NA; J gene: TRBJ1-6; CDR3 protein: CASSPKRQNNSPLHF; CDR3 DNA: TGTGCCAGCAGCCCAAAGCGGCAGAATAATTCACCCCTCCACTTT
clone size: NA; V gene: TRBV5-1; D gene: TRBD1; J gene: TRBJ1-6; CDR3 protein: CASSKTGQDSPLHF; CDR3 DNA: TGCGCCAGCAGCAAGACAGGGCAGGATTCACCCCTCCACTTT
clone size: NA; V gene: TRBV5-1; D gene: TRBD2; J gene: TRBJ2-3; CDR3 protein: CASSLAGLAGGTDTQYF; CDR3 DNA: TGCGCCAGCAGCTTGGCGGGACTAGCGGGGGGCACAGATACGCAGTATTTT
clone size: NA; V gene: TRBV7-8; D gene: NA; J gene: TRBJ1-2; CDR3 protein: CASSLTGVPGYTF; CDR3 DNA: TGTGCCAGCAGCCTAACGGGAGTTCCAGGCTACACCTTC
clone size: NA; V gene: TRBV19; D gene: TRBD1; J gene: TRBJ1-2; CDR3 protein: CASRDRLYGYTF; CDR3 DNA: TGTGCCAGCAGGGACAGGCTCTATGGCTACACCTTC
clone size: NA; V gene: TRBV20-1; D gene: TRBD1; J gene: TRBJ1-4; CDR3 protein: CSARETGGVFF; CDR3 DNA: TGCAGTGCTAGGGAGACAGGGGGGGTCTTTTTT
clone size: large; V gene: TRBV6-8; D gene: TRBD2; J gene: TRBJ2-7; CDR3 protein: CASSYSLAGPSYEQYF; CDR3 DNA: TGTGCCAGCAGTTACTCCCTAGCGGGGCCCTCCTACGAGCAGTACTTC
clone size: NA; V gene: TRBV18; D gene: TRBD1; J gene: TRBJ2-5; CDR3 protein: CASSRGTGQETQYF; CDR3 DNA: TGTGCCAGCTCCCGCGGGACAGGGCAAGAGACCCAGTACTTC
clone size: once; V gene: TRBV6-2/TRBV6-3; D gene: TRBD1; J gene: TRBJ2-7; CDR3 protein: CASSYSGRGRTYEQYF; CDR3 DNA: TGTGCCAGCAGTTACTCAGGCAGGGGGCGAACCTACGAGCAGTACTTC
clone size: NA; V gene: TRBV15; D gene: NA; J gene: TRBJ2-5; CDR3 protein: CATSRDSGSSRETQYF; CDR3 DNA: TGTGCCACCAGCAGAGATAGTGGTAGCTCGCGAGAGACCCAGTACTTC
clone size: NA; V gene: TRBV21-1; D gene: NA; J gene: TRBJ1-2; CDR3 protein: CASSKALTGGNYGYTF; CDR3 DNA: TGTGCCAGCAGCAAAGCGCTTACAGGGGGGAACTATGGCTACACCTTC
clone size: NA; V gene: TRBV2; D gene: NA; J gene: TRBJ2-7; CDR3 protein: CASSSKYEQYF; CDR3 DNA: TGTGCCAGCAGTTCAAAATACGAGCAGTACTTC